The 14 T cell receptor beta chains below come from one sample, sequenced in a study of cytomegalovirus exposure and HLA in healthy donors. A multiplex PCR was run with 60 Vbeta primers and 13 Jbeta primers. Sequencing was performed with immunoSEQ multiplex PCR; in TCRdb, only in-frame clones are kept and a portion is missing. This table has around 130,000 clones, more than 65% appearing once. The specimen sequenced was PBMCs. These receptors came from a woman aged 30 to 39 in good health and CMV-seronegative.

The chain carries TRBV9 and TRBJ2-3; D is possibly TRBD2 (6 bases). The CDR3 loop spans 12 amino acids. Germline lookup yields CDR1 SGDLS and CDR2 YYNGEE. V was pared by 7 bases and J by 2 bases, with 8 bases between. As DNA, the CDR3 is TGTGCCAGCGGGGGGAACACAGATACGCAGTATTTT. Its translation is CASGGNTDTQYF. The full variable domain, in which reference TRBV9 and TRBJ2-3 provide the parts outside the CDR3, is DSGVTQTPKHLITATGQRVTLRCSPRSGDLSVYWYQQSLDQGLQFLIQYYNGEERAKGNILERFSAQQFPDLHSELNLSSLELGDSALYFCASGGNTDTQYFGPGTRLTVL.

There are a few counts of this clone. The V gene is TRBV11-2, the J gene TRBJ1-2, with 11 bases that match TRBD1. The CDR3 length is 15 residues. V shed 5 bases and J 3 bases; nucleotides not matched to a gene: 5. Per the germline V gene, CDR1 is SGHAT and CDR2 is FQNNGV. CDR3 amino acids: CASSQDRGPYYGYTF. The CDR3 DNA reads TGTGCCAGCAGCCAGGACAGGGGGCCTTACTATGGCTACACCTTC.

V is TRBV6-5 and J is TRBJ1-6; possible D gene TRBD1, 5 bases. The CDR3 consists of 14 residues. The ends were cut back, 8 bases at V and 8 bases at J, with 16 bases in the middle. Germline CDR1 reads MNHEY; CDR2 reads SVGAGI. The CDR3 protein is CASSLQGVDSPLHF. As DNA, the CDR3 is TGTGCCAGCTCCCTCCAAGGGGTTGATTCACCCCTCCACTTT.

The chain couples TRBV9 to TRBJ1-4, with 12 bases identical to TRBD1. The germline CDR1 and CDR2 sequences are SGDLS and YYNGEE. The CDR3 totals 16 residues. J gave up 8 bases and V 1 base, and 6 bases lay outside the gene matches. The CDR3: CASSVSGGTGGEKLFF. The CDR3 DNA sequence: TGTGCCAGCAGCGTATCAGGGGGGACAGGGGGCGAAAAACTGTTTTTT.

This clone has a handful of counts. The chain carries TRBV28 and TRBJ1-1; D perhaps matches TRBD1 (6 bases). The CDR3 has 14 residues. V was trimmed by 8 bases and J by 7 bases, leaving 20 bases between them. In germline, CDR1 is MDHEN, CDR2 SYDVKM. The CDR3 nucleotides are TGTGCCAGCCTAGGCCGTGGGGGCCTCGGTGAAGCTTTCTTT. It codes for CASLGRGGLGEAFF. Variable domain in full (rest from reference TRBV28 and TRBJ1-1): DVKVTQSSRYLVKRTGEKVFLECVQDMDHENMFWYRQDPGLGLRLIYFSYDVKMKEKGDIPEGYSVSREKKERFSLILESASTNQTSMYLCASLGRGGLGEAFFGQGTRLTVV.

This sequence joins TRBV5-1 and TRBJ1-1; a weak D match, TRBD1 (5 bases). There are 14 residues in the CDR3. With 1 base removed from V and 4 bases from J, the gap between germline ends came to 11 bases. The germline V gene encodes CDR1 SGHRS and CDR2 YFSETQ. Written as DNA, the CDR3 is TGCGCCAGCAGCTTGTTCGGGGGGGGCACTGAAGCTTTCTTT. Translating it yields CASSLFGGGTEAFF.

The chain combines TRBV2 with TRBJ2-5; 10 bases line up with TRBD2. The junction had 12 bases not matched to a gene; V was cut back by 3 bases and J by 5 bases. CDR3 length: 17 residues. CDR1 SNHLY and CDR2 FYNNEI come from the germline V gene. The DNA for the CDR3 is TGTGCCAGCAGTGAGGTGCTAGCGGGGGTCGGGTGGGAGACCCAGTACTTC. It specifies CASSEVLAGVGWETQYF. Full variable domain (remainder filled in from reference TRBV2 and TRBJ2-5): EPEVTQTPSHQVTQMGQEVILRCVPISNHLYFYWYRQILGQKVEFLVSFYNNEISEKSEIFDDQFSVERPDGSNFTLKIRSTKLEDSAMYFCASSEVLAGVGWETQYFGPGTRLLVL.

This clone was seen ten or more times. The rearrangement uses TRBV2 and TRBJ1-1, with 7 bases lining up with TRBD1. Germline CDR1 SNHLY, CDR2 FYNNEI. The CDR3 totals 14 residues. The ends lost 6 bases at V and 4 bases at J; junction bases unmatched: 8. CDR3 DNA sequence: TGTGCCAGCAGCCCCAGACAGGGAGGCACTGAAGCTTTCTTT. Translated: CASSPRQGGTEAFF. The variable domain in full, completed from reference TRBV2 and TRBJ1-1, reads EPEVTQTPSHQVTQMGQEVILRCVPISNHLYFYWYRQILGQKVEFLVSFYNNEISEKSEIFDDQFSVERPDGSNFTLKIRSTKLEDSAMYFCASSPRQGGTEAFFGQGTRLTVV.

The chain is built from TRBV10-3 and TRBJ1-6; TRBD1 matches at 8 bases. The CDR3 is 15 amino acids. Germline V gene lookup returns CDR1 ENHRY and CDR2 SYGVKD. V trimming: 3 bases; J trimming: 9 bases; junction bases outside the gene matches: 7. The CDR3 nucleotides are TGTGCCATCAGTGACCGAGGACAGGGCGGTTCACCCCTCCACTTT. It is translated as CAISDRGQGGSPLHF.

In DNA form, the CDR3 reads TGTGCCAGCAGTTACACCGGGACAGGGGGCCACGAGCAGTACTTC. This translates into CASSYTGTGGHEQYF. The genes are TRBV6-5 and TRBJ2-7, with 12 bases identical to TRBD1. Germline trimming cut 2 bases from V and 5 bases from J; bases unmatched to any gene: 4. The germline CDR1 and CDR2 sequences are MNHEY and SVGAGI. This CDR3 has 15 residues.

This clone was seen just once. The chain is built from TRBV28 and TRBJ2-7, with 8 bases lining up with TRBD2. Germline V gene lookup returns CDR1 MDHEN and CDR2 SYDVKM. V lost 5 bases to trimming and J lost 3 bases; unmatched junction nucleotides: 6. The length of the CDR3 is 14 residues. The CDR3 sequence: CASSETSGNYEQYF. DNA of the CDR3: TGTGCCAGCAGTGAAACTAGCGGAAACTACGAGCAGTACTTC.

V gene TRBV5-4 combines with J gene TRBJ1-3; no definite D call. CDR1 is SGHNT and CDR2 is YYREEE in the germline V gene (reference sequence). This CDR3 has 16 residues. The ends were cut back, 0 bases at V and 0 bases at J, with 10 bases in the middle. This chain's CDR3 is CASSLDAFSSGNTIYF. CDR3 bases: TGTGCCAGCAGCTTGGATGCATTCAGCTCTGGAAACACCATATATTTT. The full variable domain, completed using reference TRBV5-4 and TRBJ1-3, is ETGVTQSPTHLIKTRGQQVTLRCSSQSGHNTVSWYQQALGQGPQFIFQYYREEENGRGNFPPRFSGLQFPNYSSELNVNALELDDSALYLCASSLDAFSSGNTIYFGEGSWLTVV.

This clone was observed a few times. The chain recombines TRBV7-3 with TRBJ1-2; 8 bases are shared with TRBD1. Trimming took 5 bases from V and 5 from J; bases not matched to a gene: 10. The germline gives CDR1 SGHTA, CDR2 FQGTGA. The CDR3 is 15 amino acids. CDR3 DNA: TGTGCCAGCAGCCTCGGACAGGGACCAATGTATGGCTACACCTTC. Translation: CASSLGQGPMYGYTF.

This clone was found a few times. This chain joins TRBV4-2 and TRBJ2-1, with 7 bases that match TRBD2. The CDR3 covers 16 residues. The V gene end was trimmed by 1 base and the J gene end by 0 bases; junction bases not matched to a gene: 3. CDR1 and CDR2 from the germline V gene are LGHNA and YNFKEQ. For the CDR3, the DNA is TGTGCCAGCAGCCAAGTGGGACTAAGCTCCTACAATGAGCAGTTCTTC. This gives the protein CASSQVGLSSYNEQFF.